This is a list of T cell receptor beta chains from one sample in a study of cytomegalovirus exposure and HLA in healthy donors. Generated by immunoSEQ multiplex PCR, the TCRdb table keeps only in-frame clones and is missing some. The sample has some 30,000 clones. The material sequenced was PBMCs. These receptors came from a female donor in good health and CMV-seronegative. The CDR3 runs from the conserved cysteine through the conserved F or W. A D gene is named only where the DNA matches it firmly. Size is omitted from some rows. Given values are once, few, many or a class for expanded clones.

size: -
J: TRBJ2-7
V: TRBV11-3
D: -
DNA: TGTGCCAGCGGGCCCCCGGACTGGTACGAGCAGTACTTC
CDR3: CASGPPDWYEQYF

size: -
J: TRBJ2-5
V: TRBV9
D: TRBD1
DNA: TGTGCCAGCAGCGCAACAGGGGGAGGTGAGACCCAGTACTTC
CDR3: CASSATGGGETQYF

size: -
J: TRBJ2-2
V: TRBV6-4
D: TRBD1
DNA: TGTGCCAGCAGTGAAACAGGGGGCACCGGGGAGCTGTTTTTT
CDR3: CASSETGGTGELFF

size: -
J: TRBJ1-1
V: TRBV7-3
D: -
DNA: TGTGCCAGCAGCTTAGGGGGGGTAAACACTGAAGCTTTCTTT
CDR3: CASSLGGVNTEAFF

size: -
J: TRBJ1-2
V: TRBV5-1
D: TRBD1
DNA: TGCGCCAGCAGCCCACAGGGGTCCACTAACTATGGCTACACCTTC
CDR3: CASSPQGSTNYGYTF

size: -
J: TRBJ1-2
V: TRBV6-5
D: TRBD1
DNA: TGTGCCAGCAGTTACAGGGGGCAGGCCAACTATGGCTACACCTTC
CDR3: CASSYRGQANYGYTF

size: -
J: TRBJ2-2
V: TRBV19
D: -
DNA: TGTGCCAGTAGTATAGATCCCAGGGATCCCAACACCGGGGAGCTGTTTTTT
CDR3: CASSIDPRDPNTGELFF

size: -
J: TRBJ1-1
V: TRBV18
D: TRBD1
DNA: TGTGCCAGCTCATTTCAACAGGGGGCAGGGAAAAGTGAAGCTTTCTTT
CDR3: CASSFQQGAGKSEAFF

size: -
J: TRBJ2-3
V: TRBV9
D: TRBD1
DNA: TGTGCCAGCAGCGTAGCTACCCAGGGGGCGGTTACGCAGTATTTT
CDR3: CASSVATQGAVTQYF

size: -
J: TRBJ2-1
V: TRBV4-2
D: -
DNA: TGTGCCAGCAGCCAAGATCCAGGACAGTACAATGAGCAGTTCTTC
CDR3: CASSQDPGQYNEQFF

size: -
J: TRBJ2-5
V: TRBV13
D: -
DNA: TGTGCCAGCAGCCTCCAAGAGACCCAGTACTTC
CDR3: CASSLQETQYF

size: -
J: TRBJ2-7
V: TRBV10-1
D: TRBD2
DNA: TGCGCCAGCAGTGAGTCGGCTAGCGGGGGACGGGAGCAGTACTTC
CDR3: CASSESASGGREQYF

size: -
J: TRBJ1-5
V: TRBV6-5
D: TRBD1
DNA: TGTGCCAGCAGTTTGACAGGGGTCCTTAGCAATCAGCCCCAGCATTTT
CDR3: CASSLTGVLSNQPQHF

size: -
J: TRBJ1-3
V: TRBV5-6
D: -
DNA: TGTGCCAGCAGCCTATTGAGTGGTGGAAACACCATATATTTT
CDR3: CASSLLSGGNTIYF

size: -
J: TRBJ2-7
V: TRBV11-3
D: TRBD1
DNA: TGTGCCAGCACTCCAGGCCAGGGACAGGAGAACGAGCAGTACTTC
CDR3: CASTPGQGQENEQYF

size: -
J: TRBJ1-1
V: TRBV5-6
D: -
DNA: TGTGCCAGCAGCCAACAACGAGCTTTCTTT
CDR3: CASSQQRAFF

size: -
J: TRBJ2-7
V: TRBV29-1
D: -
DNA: TGCAGTGCGCATGGCGGGTCCTACGAGCAGTACTTC
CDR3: CSAHGGSYEQYF

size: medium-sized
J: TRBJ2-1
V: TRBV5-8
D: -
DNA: TGTGCCAGCAGCTCGGCGGGCGCCTCCTACAATGAGCAGTTCTTC
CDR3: CASSSAGASYNEQFF

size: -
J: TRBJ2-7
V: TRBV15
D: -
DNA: TGTGCCACCAGCAGAGATAAGCGTCAACCCGAGCAGTACTTC
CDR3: CATSRDKRQPEQYF

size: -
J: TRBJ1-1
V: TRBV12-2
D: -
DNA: TGTGCACCGTCGGGGAACACTGAAGCTTTCTTT
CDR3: CAPSGNTEAFF

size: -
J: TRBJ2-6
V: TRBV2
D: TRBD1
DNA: TGTGCCAGCACCGATTCAGGGACAGGTTGGGGTGGGGCCAACGTCCTGACTTTC
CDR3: CASTDSGTGWGGANVLTF

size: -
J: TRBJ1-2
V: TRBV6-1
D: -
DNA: TGTGCCAGCAGTGGGGTGGAGGGTTTCGTCGGCTACACCTTC
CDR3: CASSGVEGFVGYTF